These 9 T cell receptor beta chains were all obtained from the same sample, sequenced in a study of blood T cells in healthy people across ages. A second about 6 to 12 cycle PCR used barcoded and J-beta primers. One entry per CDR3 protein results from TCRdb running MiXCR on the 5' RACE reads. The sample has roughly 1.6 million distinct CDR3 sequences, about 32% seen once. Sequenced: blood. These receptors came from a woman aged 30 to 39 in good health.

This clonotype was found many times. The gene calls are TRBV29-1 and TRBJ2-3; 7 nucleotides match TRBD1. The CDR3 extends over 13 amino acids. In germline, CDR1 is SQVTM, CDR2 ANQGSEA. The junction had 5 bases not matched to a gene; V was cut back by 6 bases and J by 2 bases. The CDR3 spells CSVDRPNTDTQYF. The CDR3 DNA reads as TGCAGCGTGGACAGGCCAAACACAGATACGCAGTATTTT.

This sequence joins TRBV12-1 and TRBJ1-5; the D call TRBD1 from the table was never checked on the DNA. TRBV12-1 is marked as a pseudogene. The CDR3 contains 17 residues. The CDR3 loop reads CASSFVYPGGNNQPQHF. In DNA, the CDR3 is TGTGCCAGCAGCTTTGTGTATCCAGGGGGGAACAATCAGCCCCAGCATTTT.

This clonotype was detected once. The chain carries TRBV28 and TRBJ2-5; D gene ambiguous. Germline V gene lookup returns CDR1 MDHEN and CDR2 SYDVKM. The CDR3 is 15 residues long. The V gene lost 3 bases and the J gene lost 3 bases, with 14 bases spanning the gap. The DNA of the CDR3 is TGTGCCAGCAGTTTTGTAATCGGGCGTAAAGAGACCCAGTACTTC. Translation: CASSFVIGRKETQYF.

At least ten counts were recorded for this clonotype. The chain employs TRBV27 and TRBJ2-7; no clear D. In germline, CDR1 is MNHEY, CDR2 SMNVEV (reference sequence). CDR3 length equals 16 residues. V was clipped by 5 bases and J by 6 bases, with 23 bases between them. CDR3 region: CASSPSWAARAVEQYF. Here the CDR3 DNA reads TGTGCCAGCAGTCCCTCCTGGGCGGCAAGAGCAGTCGAGCAGTACTTC.

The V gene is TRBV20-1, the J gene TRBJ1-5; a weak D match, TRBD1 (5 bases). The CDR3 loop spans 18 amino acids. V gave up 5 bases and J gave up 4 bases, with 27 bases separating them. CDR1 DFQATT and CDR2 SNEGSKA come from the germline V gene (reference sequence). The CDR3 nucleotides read TGCAGTGCTCCAGCGGGGGGGGTAGAGGTCATTGAGAATCAGCCCCAGCATTTT. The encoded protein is CSAPAGGVEVIENQPQHF.

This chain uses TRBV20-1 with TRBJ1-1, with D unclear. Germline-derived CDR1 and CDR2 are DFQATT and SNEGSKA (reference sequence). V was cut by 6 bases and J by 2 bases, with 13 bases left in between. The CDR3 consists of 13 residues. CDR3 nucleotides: TGCAGTGCCAGGCACGGTCGTAACACTGAAGCTTTCTTT. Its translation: CSARHGRNTEAFF.

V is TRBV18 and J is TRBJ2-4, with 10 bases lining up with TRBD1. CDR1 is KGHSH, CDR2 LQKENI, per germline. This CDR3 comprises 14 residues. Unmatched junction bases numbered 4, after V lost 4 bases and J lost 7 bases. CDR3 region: CASSRQDRGNIQYF. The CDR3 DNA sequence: TGTGCCAGCTCACGGCAGGACAGGGGGAACATTCAGTACTTC.

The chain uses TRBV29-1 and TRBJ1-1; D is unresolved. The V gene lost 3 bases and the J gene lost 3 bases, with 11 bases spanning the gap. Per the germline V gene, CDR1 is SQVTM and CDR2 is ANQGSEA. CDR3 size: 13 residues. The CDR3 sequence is CSVEKQRDTEAFF. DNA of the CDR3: TGCAGCGTTGAGAAACAGAGGGACACTGAAGCTTTCTTT. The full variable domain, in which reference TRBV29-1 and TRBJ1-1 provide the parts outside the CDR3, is SAVISQKPSRDICQRGTSLTIQCQVDSQVTMMFWYRQQPGQSLTLIATANQGSEATYESGFVIDKFPISRPNLTFSTLTVSNMSPEDSSIYLCSVEKQRDTEAFFGQGTRLTVV.

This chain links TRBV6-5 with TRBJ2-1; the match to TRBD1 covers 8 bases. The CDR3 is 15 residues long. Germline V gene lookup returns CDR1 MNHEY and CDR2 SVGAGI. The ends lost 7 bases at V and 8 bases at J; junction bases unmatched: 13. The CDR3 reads CASNSGQGVMDEQFF. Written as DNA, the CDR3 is TGTGCCAGCAACTCCGGACAGGGAGTAATGGATGAGCAGTTCTTC.